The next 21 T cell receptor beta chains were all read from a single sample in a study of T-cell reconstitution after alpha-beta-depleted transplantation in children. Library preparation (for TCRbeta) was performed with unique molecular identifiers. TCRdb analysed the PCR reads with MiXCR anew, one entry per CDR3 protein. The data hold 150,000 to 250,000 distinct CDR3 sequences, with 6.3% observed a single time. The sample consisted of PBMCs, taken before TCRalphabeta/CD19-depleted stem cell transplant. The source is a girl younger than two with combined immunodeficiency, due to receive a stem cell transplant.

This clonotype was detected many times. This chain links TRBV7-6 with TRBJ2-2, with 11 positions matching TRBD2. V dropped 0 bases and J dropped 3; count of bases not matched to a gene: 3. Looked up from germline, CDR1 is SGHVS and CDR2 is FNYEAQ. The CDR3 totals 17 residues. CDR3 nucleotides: TGTGCCAGCAGCTTAGCCTCTAGCGGGGGGTACACCGGGGAGCTGTTTTTT. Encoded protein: CASSLASSGGYTGELFF.

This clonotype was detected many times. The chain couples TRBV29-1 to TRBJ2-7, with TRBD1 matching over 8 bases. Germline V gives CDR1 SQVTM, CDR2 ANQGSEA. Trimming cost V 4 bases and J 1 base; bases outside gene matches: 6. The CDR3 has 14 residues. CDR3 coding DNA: TGCAGCGTTGGTCTCCGACAGGGGTCCTACGAGCAGTACTTC. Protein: CSVGLRQGSYEQYF.

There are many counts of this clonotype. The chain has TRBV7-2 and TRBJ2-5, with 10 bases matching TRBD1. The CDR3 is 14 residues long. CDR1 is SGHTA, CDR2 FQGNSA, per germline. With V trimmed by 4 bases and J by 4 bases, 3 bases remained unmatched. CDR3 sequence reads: CASSSRDRGETQYF. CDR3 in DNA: TGTGCCAGCAGCTCCCGGGACAGGGGAGAGACCCAGTACTTC.

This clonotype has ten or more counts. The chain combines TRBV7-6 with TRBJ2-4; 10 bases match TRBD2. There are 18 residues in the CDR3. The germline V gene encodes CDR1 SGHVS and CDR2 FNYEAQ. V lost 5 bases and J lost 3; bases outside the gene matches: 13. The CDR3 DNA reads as TGTGCCAGCAGCCCCCTGGGAAGAGCGGGGGGGCTCAAAAACATTCAGTACTTC. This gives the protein CASSPLGRAGGLKNIQYF.

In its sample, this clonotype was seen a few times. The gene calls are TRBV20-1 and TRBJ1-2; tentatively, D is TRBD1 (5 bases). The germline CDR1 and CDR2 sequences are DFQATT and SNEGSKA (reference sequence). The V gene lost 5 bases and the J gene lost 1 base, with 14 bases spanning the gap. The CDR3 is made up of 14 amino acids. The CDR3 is CSAPMYRNNYGYTF. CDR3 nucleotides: TGCAGTGCTCCGATGTACAGGAATAACTATGGCTACACCTTC.

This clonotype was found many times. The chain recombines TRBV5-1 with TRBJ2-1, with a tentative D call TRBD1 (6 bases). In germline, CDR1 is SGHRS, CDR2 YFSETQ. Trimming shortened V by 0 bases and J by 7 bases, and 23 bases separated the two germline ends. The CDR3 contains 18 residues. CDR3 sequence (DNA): TGCGCCAGCAGCTTGGAAGGTATTCGGCAGGGGATGCGAAATGAGCAGTTCTTC. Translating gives CASSLEGIRQGMRNEQFF.

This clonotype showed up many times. CDR3 in DNA: TGTGCCAGCAGCGCCCGACTAGCGGGGGGGCCGGGTGAGCAGTTCTTC. This gives the protein CASSARLAGGPGEQFF. V usage is TRBV9 and J usage is TRBJ2-1, with TRBD2 matching over 14 bases. The germline V gene has CDR1 SGDLS and CDR2 YYNGEE. The CDR3 loop spans 16 amino acids. V was clipped by 3 bases and J by 9 bases; unmatched bases: 8.

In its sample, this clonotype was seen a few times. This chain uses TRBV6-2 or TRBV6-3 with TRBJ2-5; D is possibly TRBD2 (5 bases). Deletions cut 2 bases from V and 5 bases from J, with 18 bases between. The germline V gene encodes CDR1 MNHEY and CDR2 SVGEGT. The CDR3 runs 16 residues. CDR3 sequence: CASSYPLFSDGETQYF. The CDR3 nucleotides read TGTGCCAGCAGTTACCCCTTATTTAGCGACGGGGAGACCCAGTACTTC.

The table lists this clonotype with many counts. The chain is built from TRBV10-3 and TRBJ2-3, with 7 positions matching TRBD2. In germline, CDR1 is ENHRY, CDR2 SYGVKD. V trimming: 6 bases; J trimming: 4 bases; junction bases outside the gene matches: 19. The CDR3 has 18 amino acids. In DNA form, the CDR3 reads TGTGCCATCAGGATCCCATTCCGGGCGGGGGAAAAGGCAGATACGCAGTATTTT. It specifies CAIRIPFRAGEKADTQYF.

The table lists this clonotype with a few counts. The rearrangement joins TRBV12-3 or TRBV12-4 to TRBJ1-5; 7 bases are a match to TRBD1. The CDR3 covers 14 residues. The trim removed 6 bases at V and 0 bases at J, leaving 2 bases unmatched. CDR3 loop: CASSGTASNQPQHF. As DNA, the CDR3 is TGTGCCAGCAGCGGGACAGCTAGCAATCAGCCCCAGCATTTT.

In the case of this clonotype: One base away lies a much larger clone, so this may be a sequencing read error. CDR3 DNA: TGCAGCGTTGAGGTAGGGACAGGGACCTACGAGCAGTACTTC. Its translation: CSVEVGTGTYEQYF. The V and J genes are TRBV29-1 and TRBJ2-7, with TRBD1 identical over 9 bases. CDR3 length equals 14 residues. Germline lookup yields CDR1 SQVTM and CDR2 ANQGSEA. V trimming: 3 bases; J trimming: 2 bases; junction bases outside the gene matches: 5.

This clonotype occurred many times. The CDR3 bases are TGTGCCAGCAGTTTTGGGCCAAACACAGGGGGCGAGCAGTTCTTC. This gives the protein CASSFGPNTGGEQFF. V is TRBV12-3 or TRBV12-4 and J is TRBJ2-1; 9 positions match TRBD1. V lost 3 bases, J lost 10 bases, and 10 bases stayed unmatched. CDR3 length equals 15 residues.

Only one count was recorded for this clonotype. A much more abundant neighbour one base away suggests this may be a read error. CDR3 in amino acids: CASSIESEAYNEQFF. In DNA form, the CDR3 reads TGTGCCAGTAGTATCGAAAGCGAGGCCTACAATGAGCAGTTCTTC. The chain carries TRBV19 and TRBJ2-1; the D is unclear. The germline CDR1 and CDR2 sequences are LNHDA and SQIVND (reference sequence). The CDR3 runs 15 residues. The ends were cut back, 3 bases at V and 2 bases at J, with 11 bases in the middle. Full variable domain (rest looked up from reference TRBV19 and TRBJ2-1): DGGITQSPKYLFRKEGQNVTLSCEQNLNHDAMYWYRQDPGQGLRLIYYSQIVNDFQKGDIAEGYSVSREKKESFPLTVTSAQKNPTAFYLCASSIESEAYNEQFFGPGTRLTVL.

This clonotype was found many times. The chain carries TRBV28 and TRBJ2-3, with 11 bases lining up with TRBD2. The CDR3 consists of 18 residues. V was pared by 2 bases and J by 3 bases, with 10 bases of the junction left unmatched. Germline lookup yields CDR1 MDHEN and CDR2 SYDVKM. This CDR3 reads CASSLRVGLAGGTDTQYF. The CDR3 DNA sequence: TGTGCCAGCAGTTTACGGGTTGGGCTAGCGGGAGGAACAGATACGCAGTATTTT.

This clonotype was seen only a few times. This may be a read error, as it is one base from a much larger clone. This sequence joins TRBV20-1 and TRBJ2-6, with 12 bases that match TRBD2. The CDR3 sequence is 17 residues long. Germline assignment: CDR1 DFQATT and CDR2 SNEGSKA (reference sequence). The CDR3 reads CCARNLAGGLGANVLTF. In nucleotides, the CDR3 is TGCTGTGCTAGAAACCTAGCGGGAGGGCTCGGGGCCAACGTCCTGACTTTC.

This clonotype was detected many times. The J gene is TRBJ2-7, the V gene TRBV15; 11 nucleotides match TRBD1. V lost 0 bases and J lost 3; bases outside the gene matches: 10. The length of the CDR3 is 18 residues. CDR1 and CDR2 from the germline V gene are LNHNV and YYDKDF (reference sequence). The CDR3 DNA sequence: TGTGCCACCAGCAGAGATAGGGGCCGGACAGGGGGCTTCTACGAGCAGTACTTC. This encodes CATSRDRGRTGGFYEQYF.

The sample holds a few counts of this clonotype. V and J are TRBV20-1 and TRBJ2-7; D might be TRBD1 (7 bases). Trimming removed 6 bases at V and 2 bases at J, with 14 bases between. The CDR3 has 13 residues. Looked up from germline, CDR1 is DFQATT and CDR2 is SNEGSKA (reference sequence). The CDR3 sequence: CSARQGGAYEQYF. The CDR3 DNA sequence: TGCAGTGCGAGACAGGGAGGAGCCTACGAGCAGTACTTC.

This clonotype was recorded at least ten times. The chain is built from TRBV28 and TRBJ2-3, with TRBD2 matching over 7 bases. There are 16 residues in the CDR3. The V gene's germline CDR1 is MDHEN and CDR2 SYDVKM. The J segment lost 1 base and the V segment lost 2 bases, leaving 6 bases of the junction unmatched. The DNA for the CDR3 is TGTGCCAGCAGTTTAAGAGGGGAGGGCGGCACAGATACGCAGTATTTT. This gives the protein CASSLRGEGGTDTQYF.

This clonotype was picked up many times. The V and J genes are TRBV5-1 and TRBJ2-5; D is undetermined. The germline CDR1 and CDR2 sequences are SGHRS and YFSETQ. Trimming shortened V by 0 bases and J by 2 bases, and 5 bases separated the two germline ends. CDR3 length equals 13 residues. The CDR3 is CASSLVRQETQYF. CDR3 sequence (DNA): TGCGCCAGCAGCTTGGTTAGGCAAGAGACCCAGTACTTC.

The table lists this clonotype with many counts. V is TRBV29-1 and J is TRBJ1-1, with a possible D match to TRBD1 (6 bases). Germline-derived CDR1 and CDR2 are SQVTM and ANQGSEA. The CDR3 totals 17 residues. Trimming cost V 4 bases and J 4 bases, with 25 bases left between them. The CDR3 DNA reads TGCAGCGTTGTGGGAGTGGGGGGGGGCAGGTTCAGCACTGAAGCTTTCTTT. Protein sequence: CSVVGVGGGRFSTEAFF. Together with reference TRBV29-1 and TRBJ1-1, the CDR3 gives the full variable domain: SAVISQKPSRDICQRGTSLTIQCQVDSQVTMMFWYRQQPGQSLTLIATANQGSEATYESGFVIDKFPISRPNLTFSTLTVSNMSPEDSSIYLCSVVGVGGGRFSTEAFFGQGTRLTVV.

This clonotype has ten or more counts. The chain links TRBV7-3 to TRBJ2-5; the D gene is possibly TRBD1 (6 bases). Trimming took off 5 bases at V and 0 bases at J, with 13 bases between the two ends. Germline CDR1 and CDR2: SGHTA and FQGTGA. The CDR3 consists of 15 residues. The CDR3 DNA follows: TGTGCCAGCAGCACACGGACAGCGCACCAAGAGACCCAGTACTTC. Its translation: CASSTRTAHQETQYF. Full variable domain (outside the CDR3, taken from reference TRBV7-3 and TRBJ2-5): GAGVSQTPSNKVTEKGKYVELRCDPISGHTALYWYRQSLGQGPEFLIYFQGTGAADDSGLPNDRFFAVRPEGSVSTLKIQRTERGDSAVYLCASSTRTAHQETQYFGPGTRLLVL.